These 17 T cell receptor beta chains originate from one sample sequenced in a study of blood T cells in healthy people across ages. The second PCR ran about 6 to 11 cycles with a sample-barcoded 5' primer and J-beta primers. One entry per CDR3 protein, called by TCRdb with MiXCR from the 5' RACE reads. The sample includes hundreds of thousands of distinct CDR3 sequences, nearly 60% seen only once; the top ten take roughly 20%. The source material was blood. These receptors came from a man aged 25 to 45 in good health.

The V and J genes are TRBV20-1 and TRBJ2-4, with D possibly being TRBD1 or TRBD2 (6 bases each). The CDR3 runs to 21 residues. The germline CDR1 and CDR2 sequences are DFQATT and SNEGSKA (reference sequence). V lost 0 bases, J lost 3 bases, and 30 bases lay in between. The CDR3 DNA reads TGCAGTGCTAGAGAGTCCCCCCCGGGGGAACGAGGGGGTCTTTACAAAAACATTCAGTACTTC. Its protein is CSARESPPGERGGLYKNIQYF.

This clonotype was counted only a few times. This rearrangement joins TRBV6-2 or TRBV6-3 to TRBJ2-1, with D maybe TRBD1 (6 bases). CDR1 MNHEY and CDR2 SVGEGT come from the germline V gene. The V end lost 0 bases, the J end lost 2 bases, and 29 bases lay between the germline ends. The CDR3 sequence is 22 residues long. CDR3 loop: CASSYSTKQGRTPERAYNEQFF. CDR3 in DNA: TGTGCCAGCAGTTACTCCACAAAACAGGGAAGGACCCCCGAGAGGGCCTACAATGAGCAGTTCTTC.

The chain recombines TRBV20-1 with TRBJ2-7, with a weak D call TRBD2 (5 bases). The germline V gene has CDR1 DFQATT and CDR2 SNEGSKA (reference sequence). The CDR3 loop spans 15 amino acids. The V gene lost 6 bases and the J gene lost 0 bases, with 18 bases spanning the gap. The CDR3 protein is CSAEGWALSSYEQYF. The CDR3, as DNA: TGCAGTGCCGAGGGTTGGGCGTTGAGCTCCTACGAGCAGTACTTC.

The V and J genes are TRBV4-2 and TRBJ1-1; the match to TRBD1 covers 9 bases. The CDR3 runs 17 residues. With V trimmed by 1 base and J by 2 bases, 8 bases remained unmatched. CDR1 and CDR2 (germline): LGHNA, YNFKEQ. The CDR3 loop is CASSQVVRDRVNTEAFF. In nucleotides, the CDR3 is TGTGCCAGCAGCCAAGTGGTAAGGGACAGGGTAAACACTGAAGCTTTCTTT.

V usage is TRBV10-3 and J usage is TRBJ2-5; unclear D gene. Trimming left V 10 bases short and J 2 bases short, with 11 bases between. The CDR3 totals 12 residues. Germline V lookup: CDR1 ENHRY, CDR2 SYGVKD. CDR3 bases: TGTGCCAGCGGCCAGACGCAAGAGACCCAGTACTTC. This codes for CASGQTQETQYF.

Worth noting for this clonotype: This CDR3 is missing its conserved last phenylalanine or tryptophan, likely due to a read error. The CDR3 is CASSEGAGVVYEQYL. DNA of the CDR3: TGTGCCAGCAGTGAAGGGGCGGGAGTTGTATACGAGCAGTACTTA. The chain employs TRBV6-1 and TRBJ2-4, with 7 bases fitting TRBD2. The DNA matches TRBJ2-7 better at its end, which makes the J call doubtful. The germline V gene has CDR1 MNHNS and CDR2 SASEGT. The CDR3 extends over 15 amino acids.

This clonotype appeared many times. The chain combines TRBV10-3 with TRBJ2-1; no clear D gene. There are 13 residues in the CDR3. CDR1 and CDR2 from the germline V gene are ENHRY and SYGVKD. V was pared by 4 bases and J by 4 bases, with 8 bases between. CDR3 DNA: TGTGCCATCAGTGTGGGCCAGTACAATGAGCAGTTCTTC. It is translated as CAISVGQYNEQFF.

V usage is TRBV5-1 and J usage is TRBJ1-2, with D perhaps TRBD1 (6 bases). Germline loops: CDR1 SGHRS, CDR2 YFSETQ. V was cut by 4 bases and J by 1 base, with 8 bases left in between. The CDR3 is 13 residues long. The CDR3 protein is CASSRQDNYGYTF. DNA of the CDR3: TGCGCCAGCAGCCGACAGGATAACTATGGCTACACCTTC.

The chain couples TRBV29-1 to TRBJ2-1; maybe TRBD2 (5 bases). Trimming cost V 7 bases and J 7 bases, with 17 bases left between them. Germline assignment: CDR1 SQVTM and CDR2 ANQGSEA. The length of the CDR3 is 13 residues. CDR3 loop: CSARSGLGNEQFF. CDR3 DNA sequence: TGCAGCGCCCGCTCGGGGTTAGGTAATGAGCAGTTCTTC.

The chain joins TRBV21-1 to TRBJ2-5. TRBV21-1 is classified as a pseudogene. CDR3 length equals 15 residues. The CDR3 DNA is TGTGCCAGCAGCAAGGGTGAAGGGATCCGAGAGACCCAGTACTTC. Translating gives CASSKGEGIRETQYF.

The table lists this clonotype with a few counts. CDR3 protein: CASSLVGPLSSYNEQFF. The CDR3 region has the DNA TGCGCCAGCAGCTTGGTTGGGCCCCTGAGCTCCTACAATGAGCAGTTCTTC. The rearrangement uses TRBV5-1 and TRBJ2-1; D is unclear. V was cut by 0 bases and J by 0 bases, with 13 bases left in between. The germline gives CDR1 SGHRS, CDR2 YFSETQ. This CDR3 has 17 amino acids.

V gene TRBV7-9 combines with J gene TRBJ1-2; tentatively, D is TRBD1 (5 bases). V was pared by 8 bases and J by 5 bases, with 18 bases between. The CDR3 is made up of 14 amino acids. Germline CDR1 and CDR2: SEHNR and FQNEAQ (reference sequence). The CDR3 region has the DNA TGTGCCAGCTCGGGCGGCGTCAGGGTATATGGCTACACCTTC. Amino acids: CASSGGVRVYGYTF.

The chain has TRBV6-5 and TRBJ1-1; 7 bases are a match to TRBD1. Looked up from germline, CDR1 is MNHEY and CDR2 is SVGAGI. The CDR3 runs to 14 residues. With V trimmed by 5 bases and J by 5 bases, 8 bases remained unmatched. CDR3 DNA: TGTGCCAGCAGTGGACAGGAAAGGGGGACTGAAGCTTTCTTT. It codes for CASSGQERGTEAFF.

The CDR3 DNA reads as TGTGCCAGCAGCTTGTTAGGGGGCAGGCGGACTGAAGCTTTCTTT. Protein product: CASSLLGGRRTEAFF. The chain combines TRBV7-9 with TRBJ1-1, with 7 bases aligning to TRBD1. The germline V gene has CDR1 SEHNR and CDR2 FQNEAQ (reference sequence). The CDR3 is 15 amino acids. Trimming at V came to 3 bases and at J to 5 bases, leaving 9 bases not matched to a gene.

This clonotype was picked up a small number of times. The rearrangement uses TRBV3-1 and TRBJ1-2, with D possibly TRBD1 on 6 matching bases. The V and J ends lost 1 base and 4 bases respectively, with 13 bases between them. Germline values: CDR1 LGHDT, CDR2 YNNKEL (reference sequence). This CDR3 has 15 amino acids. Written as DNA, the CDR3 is TGTGCCAGCAGCCAAGTGACAGGTGAAGGCTATGGCTACACCTTC. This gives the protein CASSQVTGEGYGYTF. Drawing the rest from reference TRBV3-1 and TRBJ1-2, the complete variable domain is DTAVSQTPKYLVTQMGNDKSIKCEQNLGHDTMYWYKQDSKKFLKIMFSYNNKELIINETVPNRFSPKSPDKAHLNLHINSLELGDSAVYFCASSQVTGEGYGYTFGSGTRLTVV.

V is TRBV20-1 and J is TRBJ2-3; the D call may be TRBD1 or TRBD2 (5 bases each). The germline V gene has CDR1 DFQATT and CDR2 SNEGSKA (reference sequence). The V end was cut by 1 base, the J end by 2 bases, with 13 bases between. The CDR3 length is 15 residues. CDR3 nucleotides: TGCAGTGCTAGAGGAGGGGCGGGCCTCACAGATACGCAGTATTTT. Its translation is CSARGGAGLTDTQYF.

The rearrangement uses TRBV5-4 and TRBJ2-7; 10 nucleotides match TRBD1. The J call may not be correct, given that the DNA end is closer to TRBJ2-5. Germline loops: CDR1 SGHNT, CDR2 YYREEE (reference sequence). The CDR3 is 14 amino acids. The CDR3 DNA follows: TGTGCCAGCACCCGACAGGGGGCAGTTGAGACCCAGTACTTC. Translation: CASTRQGAVETQYF.